This T cell receptor (beta chain) was sequenced for a study of T cells in Graves' hyperthyroidism and ophthalmopathy. The study enrolled patients aged 18 to 65 with newly diagnosed hyperthyroidism of under 2 months' duration. Regions amplified from RNA transcripts were the TCR beta CDR3 regions. First-round RT-PCR targeting the TCR CDR3 was performed with the HTBI primer set. TCRdb used MiXCR to reprocess the multiplex PCR reads, holding one entry per CDR3 protein. Of about 760,000 distinct CDR3 sequences in the sample, approximately 40% were seen once. This clonotype was picked up many times. The CDR3 is 15 amino acids. The trim removed 2 bases at V and 5 bases at J, leaving 8 bases unmatched.

This TCR derives from a woman aged 40 to 49 with Graves' hyperthyroidism. The chain employs TRBV12-3 or TRBV12-4 and TRBJ2-5; 7 bases align to TRBD2. The sequencing sample was made of blood. The CDR3 DNA sequence: TGTGCCAGCAGTTTATATGGTGCGCGGGGGGAGACCCAGTACTTC. This translates into CASSLYGARGETQYF.